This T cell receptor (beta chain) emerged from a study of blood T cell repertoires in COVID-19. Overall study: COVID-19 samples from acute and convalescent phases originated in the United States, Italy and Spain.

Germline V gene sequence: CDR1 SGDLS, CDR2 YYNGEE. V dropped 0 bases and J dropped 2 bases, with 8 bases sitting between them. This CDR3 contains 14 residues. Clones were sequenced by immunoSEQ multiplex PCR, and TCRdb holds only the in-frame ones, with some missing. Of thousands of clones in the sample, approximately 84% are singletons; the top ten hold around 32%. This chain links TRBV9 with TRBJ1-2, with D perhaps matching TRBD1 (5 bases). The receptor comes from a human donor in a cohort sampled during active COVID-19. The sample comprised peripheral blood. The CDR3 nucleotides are TGTGCCAGCAGCGTAGCCCAGGGCAACTATGGCTACACCTTC. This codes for CASSVAQGNYGYTF.